This T cell receptor (beta chain) was obtained from a study of T-cell reconstitution after alpha-beta-depleted transplantation in children. Unique molecular identifiers were incorporated during preparation of the TCRbeta library. MiXCR, applied by TCRdb to the PCR reads, yields one record per CDR3 protein. The top ten clones hold around 9.8% of a sample with some 300,000 distinct CDR3 sequences, around 7.3% of them seen once. This clonotype was picked up many times. Its antigen is unknown. The V gene's germline CDR1 is KGHDR and CDR2 SFDVKD. Trimming took 7 bases from V and 3 from J, leaving 8 bases between them. The CDR3 has 12 amino acids. Study-wide results and limits: At around two months after transplant, the alpha-beta T cells were reportedly derived from several hundred expanded clones that came from non-depleted graft cells. There were some patients whose high TCRbeta diversity at day 60 came from surviving recipient T cells and thymic progenitors. T-cell numbers and diversity one year post-transplant derived largely from freshly generated T cells.

The receptor was isolated from a female patient aged 2 to 10 who had a stem cell transplant for Fanconi anemia, so the T cells may come from the graft donor. This chain joins TRBV24-1 and TRBJ1-2, with unresolved D. The specimen comprised peripheral blood, sampled 360 days after TCRalphabeta/CD19-depleted stem cell transplant. This CDR3 is CATRSPDYGYTF. CDR3 sequence (DNA): TGTGCCACCAGATCCCCAGACTATGGCTACACCTTC.